One sample yielded the 29 T cell receptor beta chains listed below, sequenced in a study of cytomegalovirus exposure and HLA in healthy donors. Sequencing was performed with immunoSEQ multiplex PCR; in TCRdb, only in-frame clones are kept and a portion is missing. The sample contains some 200,000 clones, approximately 84% of which appear only once. The sample was PBMCs. The source of these receptors is a woman under 30 in good health and CMV-seropositive.

This chain links TRBV15 with TRBJ2-5, with unresolved D. V gave up 4 bases and J gave up 3 bases, with 9 bases separating them. CDR3 size: 13 residues. Germline V gives CDR1 LNHNV, CDR2 YYDKDF (reference sequence). The CDR3 DNA reads TGTGCCACCAGCAACGAGAGAAAAGAGACCCAGTACTTC. It translates to CATSNERKETQYF.

The V and J genes are TRBV18 and TRBJ1-1, with D maybe TRBD1 (5 bases). V was trimmed by 3 bases and J by 1 base, leaving 12 bases between them. This CDR3 has 15 residues. The V gene's germline CDR1 is KGHSH and CDR2 LQKENI. Here the CDR3 DNA reads TGTGCCAGCTCACCCTCGACAGCCTCGAACACTGAAGCTTTCTTT. It specifies CASSPSTASNTEAFF. Together with reference TRBV18 and TRBJ1-1, the CDR3 gives the full variable domain: NAGVMQNPRHLVRRRGQEARLRCSPMKGHSHVYWYRQLPEEGLKFMVYLQKENIIDESGMPKERFSAEFPKEGPSILRIQQVVRGDSAAYFCASSPSTASNTEAFFGQGTRLTVV.

The table lists this clone with a few counts. The V gene is TRBV10-3, the J gene TRBJ2-3; no clear D gene. Trimming removed 3 bases from V and 1 base from J, with 8 bases in between. CDR1 ENHRY and CDR2 SYGVKD come from the germline V gene. This CDR3 has 14 residues. This CDR3 is CAISDGRGTDTQYF. The CDR3 region has the DNA TGTGCCATCAGTGACGGTCGCGGCACAGATACGCAGTATTTT.

This clone has only one observation. The chain has TRBV6-1 and TRBJ2-7; TRBD2 matches 10 bases. CDR1 MNHNS and CDR2 SASEGT come from the germline V gene. The CDR3 contains 15 residues. J lost 2 bases, V lost 2 bases, and 3 bases had no gene match. CDR3 loop: CASSEIAGGTYEQYF. The CDR3 DNA sequence: TGTGCCAGCAGTGAAATAGCGGGGGGTACCTACGAGCAGTACTTC.

This chain connects TRBV9 to TRBJ2-7; 10 bases align to TRBD2. Germline CDR1 reads SGDLS; CDR2 reads YYNGEE. V shed 2 bases, J shed 4 bases, and the junction held 6 bases outside the gene matches. This CDR3 contains 15 residues. The CDR3 here is CASSVSGGPKYEQYF. The CDR3 DNA is TGTGCCAGCAGCGTTAGCGGGGGGCCCAAATACGAGCAGTACTTC.

The rearrangement uses TRBV19 and TRBJ2-7; D is possibly TRBD1 (6 bases). Germline loops: CDR1 LNHDA, CDR2 SQIVND (reference sequence). The CDR3 runs 15 residues. The germline V and J ends were trimmed by 8 bases and 2 bases, with 19 bases remaining between them. Written as DNA, the CDR3 is TGTGCCAGTCAAAAGACAGGCCCTCCACCCTACGAGCAGTACTTC. Translated: CASQKTGPPPYEQYF.

CDR3: CASSSPGQGGGEKLFF. The CDR3 DNA reads as TGTGCCAGCAGTTCACCGGGACAGGGAGGCGGCGAAAAACTGTTTTTT. This sequence joins TRBV6-5 and TRBJ1-4; 9 positions match TRBD1. The ends lost 4 bases at V and 8 bases at J; junction bases unmatched: 11. CDR3 size: 16 residues. CDR1 and CDR2 from the germline V gene are MNHEY and SVGAGI.

The chain couples TRBV4-1 to TRBJ1-1; maybe TRBD1 (5 bases). Between the trimmed V and J ends, which lost 1 base and 1 base, there was a span of 7 bases. This CDR3 spans 14 amino acids. Germline lookup yields CDR1 MGHRA and CDR2 YSYEKL. The CDR3 loop reads CASSQGQRNTEAFF. The CDR3, as DNA: TGCGCCAGCAGCCAAGGACAGCGGAACACTGAAGCTTTCTTT.

Comments on this clone: Mismatch with germline at one junction end may stem from a read error. The CDR3 is CASSLAVTQETQYF. CDR3 DNA sequence: TGTGCCAGCAGTTTAGCGGTAACTCAAGAGACCCAGTACTTC. The chain couples TRBV7-2 to TRBJ2-5, with TRBD2 as a possible D gene (6 bases). The germline V gene has CDR1 SGHTA and CDR2 FQGNSA. The CDR3 extends over 14 amino acids.

The V gene is TRBV20-1, the J gene TRBJ2-5; weak D call: TRBD1 (5 bases). Between the trimmed V and J ends, which lost 5 bases and 7 bases, there was a span of 11 bases. The V gene's germline CDR1 is DFQATT and CDR2 SNEGSKA (reference sequence). This CDR3 has 11 amino acids. The CDR3 loop reads CSASQGATQYF. The CDR3, as DNA: TGCAGTGCTTCGCAGGGTGCGACCCAGTACTTC.

This chain connects TRBV6-1 to TRBJ1-1; D uncertain. The CDR3 consists of 14 residues. V was trimmed by 7 bases and J by 2 bases, leaving 14 bases between them. Per germline, CDR1 MNHNS and CDR2 SASEGT. The DNA of the CDR3 is TGTGCCAGCACCGAGGGTCCCCAAAACACTGAAGCTTTCTTT. Encoded protein: CASTEGPQNTEAFF.

The chain recombines TRBV5-4 with TRBJ2-7; possible D gene TRBD1, 6 bases. CDR3 length: 14 amino acids. V was trimmed by 4 bases and J by 1 base, leaving 12 bases between them. The germline V gene encodes CDR1 SGHNT and CDR2 YYREEE (reference sequence). As DNA, the CDR3 is TGTGCCAGCAGCCGGACAGTCTTATCCTACGAGCAGTACTTC. This gives the protein CASSRTVLSYEQYF.

The chain is built from TRBV11-2 and TRBJ1-1; maybe TRBD1 (6 bases). Germline V lookup: CDR1 SGHAT, CDR2 FQNNGV. Deletions cut 5 bases from V and 8 bases from J, with 12 bases between. The CDR3 spans 12 residues. CDR3 region: CASSRSGTEAFF. The DNA for the CDR3 is TGTGCCAGCAGCCGATCCGGGACAGAAGCTTTCTTT.

V usage is TRBV6-5 and J usage is TRBJ2-7; TRBD1 agrees at 9 bases. Germline V gene lookup returns CDR1 MNHEY and CDR2 SVGAGI. J was trimmed by 5 bases and V by 6 bases; bases with no gene match: 11. The CDR3 sequence is 15 residues long. The CDR3 loop reads CASRQTGTGLNEQYF. In DNA form, the CDR3 reads TGTGCCAGCAGACAGACCGGGACAGGGTTAAACGAGCAGTACTTC.

The chain's CDR3 is CASTLTGGNTEAFF. The CDR3 DNA sequence: TGTGCCAGCACCCTAACAGGGGGCAACACTGAAGCTTTCTTT. The chain recombines TRBV7-9 with TRBJ1-1; 9 positions match TRBD1. This CDR3 has 14 amino acids. The V gene end was trimmed by 7 bases and the J gene end by 2 bases; junction bases not matched to a gene: 5. Germline CDR1 reads SEHNR; CDR2 reads FQNEAQ (reference sequence).

The chain combines TRBV7-9 with TRBJ1-1; TRBD1 aligns across 9 bases. The V gene end was trimmed by 6 bases and the J gene end by 4 bases; junction bases not matched to a gene: 3. Germline lookup yields CDR1 SEHNR and CDR2 FQNEAQ (reference sequence). The CDR3 sequence is 13 residues long. The CDR3: CASSGQGTTEAFF. The DNA for the CDR3 is TGTGCCAGCAGTGGACAGGGGACCACTGAAGCTTTCTTT.

CDR3 nucleotides: TGTGCCACGGGATCAGGTTCCTACGAGCAGTACTTC. Its translation is CATGSGSYEQYF. The chain uses TRBV10-3 and TRBJ2-7; possibly TRBD2 for D (5 bases). Between the trimmed V and J ends, which lost 10 bases and 1 base, there was a span of 11 bases. The CDR3 is made up of 12 amino acids. Germline CDR1 and CDR2: ENHRY and SYGVKD.

V and J are TRBV4-3 and TRBJ2-1; the match to TRBD2 covers 11 bases. In germline, CDR1 is LGHNA, CDR2 YSLEER. The CDR3 is 19 amino acids. The ends lost 0 bases at V and 15 bases at J; junction bases unmatched: 22. The CDR3 sequence is CASSQDISRASGGSQGWFF. For the CDR3, the DNA is TGCGCCAGCAGCCAAGATATCTCCCGGGCTAGCGGGGGGAGCCAGGGTTGGTTCTTC.

This clone was recorded a few times. The chain has TRBV4-3 and TRBJ1-3; D ambiguous. Germline CDR1 and CDR2: LGHNA and YSLEER. Trimming took off 0 bases at V and 5 bases at J, with 8 bases between the two ends. The length of the CDR3 is 14 residues. CDR3 protein: CASSQDLSRNTIYF. The CDR3 nucleotides read TGCGCCAGCAGCCAAGATCTGAGCAGAAACACCATATATTTT.

The gene calls are TRBV5-1 and TRBJ2-1; 12 bases agree with TRBD2. Germline CDR1 reads SGHRS; CDR2 reads YFSETQ. V shed 1 base and J 4 bases; nucleotides not matched to a gene: 3. The CDR3 contains 16 residues. The DNA for the CDR3 is TGCGCCAGCAGCTTGCGGACTAGCGGGGTTTACAATGAGCAGTTCTTC. This codes for CASSLRTSGVYNEQFF.

J is TRBJ2-1 and V is TRBV11-2; no firm D call. CDR1 is SGHAT and CDR2 is FQNNGV in the germline V gene. Trimming pared 0 bases from V and 9 bases from J, leaving 12 bases between. This CDR3 is built from 14 residues. CDR3 nucleotides: TGTGCCAGCAGCTTAGATCCGAATAGGAGTGAGCAGTTCTTC. Residues: CASSLDPNRSEQFF.

The chain has TRBV9 and TRBJ1-2, with D tentatively TRBD1 (5 bases). Per the germline V gene, CDR1 is SGDLS and CDR2 is YYNGEE. Trimming removed 4 bases at V and 6 bases at J, with 10 bases between. CDR3 length: 12 amino acids. DNA of the CDR3: TGTGCCAGCAGCACGGGGGGAGATGGCTACACCTTC. Its translation: CASSTGGDGYTF.

The V gene is TRBV4-1, the J gene TRBJ1-1; 7 bases are shared with TRBD1. The V gene's germline CDR1 is MGHRA and CDR2 YSYEKL. There are 15 residues in the CDR3. V shed 4 bases, J shed 3 bases, and the junction held 8 bases outside the gene matches. The DNA for the CDR3 is TGCGCCAGCAGCCGCAATGACAGGGTTGACACTGAAGCTTTCTTT. Residues: CASSRNDRVDTEAFF.

The rearrangement uses TRBV7-9 and TRBJ1-1; possible D gene TRBD1, 6 bases. The CDR3 extends over 15 amino acids. V dropped 5 bases and J dropped 5 bases, with 18 bases sitting between them. Looked up from germline, CDR1 is SEHNR and CDR2 is FQNEAQ (reference sequence). The chain's CDR3 is CASSKAGGLNTEAFF. DNA for the CDR3: TGTGCCAGCAGCAAGGCCGGGGGGCTAAATACTGAAGCTTTCTTT.

The chain is built from TRBV4-1 and TRBJ2-7; tentatively, D is TRBD1 (5 bases). V was clipped by 4 bases and J by 2 bases, with 12 bases between them. Germline CDR1 is MGHRA and CDR2 is YSYEKL. CDR3 length: 14 amino acids. The CDR3 DNA follows: TGCGCCAGCAGCCCCCAGGGCACCGCCTACGAGCAGTACTTC. The encoded protein is CASSPQGTAYEQYF.

The V and J genes are TRBV9 and TRBJ1-3, with D possibly matching TRBD1 (5 bases). Trimming took 4 bases from V and 2 from J, leaving 13 bases between them. The CDR3 loop spans 15 amino acids. Germline CDR1 and CDR2: SGDLS and YYNGEE. CDR3 bases: TGTGCCAGCAGCAAGGCGGGGGAGGCTGGAAACACCATATATTTT. As protein: CASSKAGEAGNTIYF.

The rearrangement uses TRBV9 and TRBJ1-4; TRBD1 aligns across 9 bases. Germline V CDR1 and CDR2: SGDLS, YYNGEE. The CDR3 is made up of 14 amino acids. V lost 4 bases, J lost 5 bases, and 3 bases stayed unmatched. The chain's CDR3 is CASSIGTGNEKLFF. The CDR3 nucleotides read TGTGCCAGCAGCATTGGGACAGGGAATGAAAAACTGTTTTTT.

This chain joins TRBV28 and TRBJ2-1; no firm D call. Germline V lookup: CDR1 MDHEN, CDR2 SYDVKM. V was shortened by 2 bases and J by 0 bases, with 8 bases between the two germline ends. CDR3 length equals 15 residues. The CDR3 loop reads CASSLTSVSYNEQFF. As DNA, the CDR3 is TGTGCCAGCAGTTTAACGTCGGTCTCCTACAATGAGCAGTTCTTC.

The V and J genes are TRBV2 and TRBJ2-5, with 10 bases fitting TRBD1. The CDR3 has 14 residues. Germline V gene lookup returns CDR1 SNHLY and CDR2 FYNNEI. The trim removed 9 bases at V and 4 bases at J, leaving 8 bases unmatched. The CDR3 here is CASSGTGVGETQYF. The CDR3, as DNA: TGTGCCAGTTCCGGGACAGGGGTTGGAGAGACCCAGTACTTC.